This TCR beta chain was found in a study of T cells in Graves' hyperthyroidism and ophthalmopathy. The CDR3 is made up of 13 amino acids. Germline loops: CDR1 SGHAT, CDR2 FQDESV (reference sequence). V was clipped by 5 bases and J by 6 bases, with 14 bases between them. The patients, who ranged from 18 to 65 in age, presented with newly diagnosed hyperthyroidism lasting under 2 months. This clonotype was counted ten times or more. Template material for amplifying TCR beta CDR3 regions consisted of RNA transcripts. An initial round of RT-PCR targeting the TCR CDR3 relied on the HTBI primer set. A single record per CDR3 protein comes from TCRdb applying MiXCR to the multiplex PCR reads. The sample shows under 400,000 distinct CDR3 sequences, 16% of them seen only once.

Source material: blood. The V and J genes are TRBV11-1 and TRBJ2-7; D perhaps matches TRBD2 (5 bases). The source is a man aged 30-40 years with Graves' hyperthyroidism. The CDR3 region has the DNA TGTGCCAGCAGCCCTGGACTCCGATTCGAGCAGTACTTC. It is translated as CASSPGLRFEQYF.